This T cell receptor beta chain was profiled in a study of blood T cell repertoires in COVID-19. Across the whole study: There were acute and convalescent COVID-19 samples, and they came from the United States, Italy and Spain. In each case, the material was cDNA or gDNA derived from T cells, B-cell-depleted T cells, or PBMCs.

Authors' analysis steps: Scientists estimated how many nucleated cells there were by amplifying reference gene primers. Only in-frame clones appear in the TCRdb table, and some are missing; sequencing was by immunoSEQ multiplex PCR. The V and J calls and clone size are taken from that table; D and trimming were inferred from the DNA. Of some 150,000 clones detected, roughly 84% appear once; the ten largest clones hold under 0.8%. A Seattle source enrolled patients during active infection and followed them longitudinally. Germline-derived CDR1 and CDR2 are KGHSH and LQKENI. There are 16 residues in the CDR3. The ends were cut back, 2 bases at V and 2 bases at J, with 14 bases in the middle.

This sequence joins TRBV18 and TRBJ2-3; possible D gene TRBD2, 5 bases. The receptor's source is a man between 60 and 70 years old with COVID-19, enrolled during active disease. The source material was peripheral blood. CDR3 bases: TGTGCCAGCTCACCATCTTTGGCAGACTACACAGATACGCAGTATTTT. Amino acids: CASSPSLADYTDTQYF. Based on the CDR3 plus reference TRBV18 and TRBJ2-3, the full variable domain is NAGVMQNPRHLVRRRGQEARLRCSPMKGHSHVYWYRQLPEEGLKFMVYLQKENIIDESGMPKERFSAEFPKEGPSILRIQQVVRGDSAAYFCASSPSLADYTDTQYFGPGTRLTVL.